The 11 T cell receptor beta chains below were found in one sample sequenced in a study of control samples from healthy donors and cancer patients. TCRdb's table, derived via immunoSEQ multiplex PCR, lists solely in-frame clones and lacks some. The table lists approximately 94,000 clones, more than 85% of them singletons, with around 1.3% in the top ten. Sample: blood. These receptors were taken from a woman in her forties or fifties in good health.

This clone has just one count. The V call is TRBV6-2 or TRBV6-3, the J call TRBJ1-5; 8 positions agree with TRBD1. J lost 0 bases, V lost 2 bases, and 9 bases had no gene match. The CDR3 contains 18 residues. Germline V gives CDR1 MNHEY, CDR2 SVGEGT. As DNA, the CDR3 is TGTGCCAGCAGTTACCGGGGGGCAGGGGGCTTTAGCAATCAGCCCCAGCATTTT. Protein product: CASSYRGAGGFSNQPQHF.

The chain carries TRBV6-4 and TRBJ1-2, with D unresolved. Germline V lookup: CDR1 MRHNA, CDR2 SNTAGT. The CDR3 runs to 14 residues. Deletions cut 4 bases from V and 7 bases from J, with 16 bases between. The CDR3 loop is CASSGQPEVGGYTF. CDR3 in DNA: TGTGCCAGCAGTGGGCAGCCCGAAGTGGGTGGCTACACCTTC.

The chain recombines TRBV6-2 or TRBV6-3 with TRBJ2-1; TRBD2 matches at 9 bases. The CDR3 is 14 residues long. Losses at the gene ends were 2 bases for V and 7 bases for J; bases not matched to a gene: 3. CDR1 and CDR2 from the germline V gene are MNHEY and SVGEGT. The CDR3: CASSYLTSGNEQFF. The CDR3 coding sequence is TGTGCCAGCAGTTACCTTACTAGCGGGAATGAGCAGTTCTTC.

This clone was detected once. V and J are TRBV27 and TRBJ2-5, with TRBD2 as a possible D gene (6 bases). V lost 1 base to trimming and J lost 2 bases, with 14 bases between them. CDR3 length: 16 residues. Germline assignment: CDR1 MNHEY and CDR2 SMNVEV (reference sequence). CDR3: CASSLWPGLIQETQYF. The CDR3 nucleotides are TGTGCCAGCAGTTTATGGCCGGGACTGATACAAGAGACCCAGTACTTC.

The CDR3 nucleotides read TGTGCCAGTAGTATAGCCGCGATCGGGCTAGCGGGGTCCAATGAGCAGTTCTTC. Residues: CASSIAAIGLAGSNEQFF. The chain joins TRBV19 to TRBJ2-1, with 9 bases fitting TRBD2. The CDR3 consists of 18 residues. Trimming took 1 base from V and 6 from J; bases not matched to a gene: 13. The V gene's germline CDR1 is LNHDA and CDR2 SQIVND (reference sequence).

V and J are TRBV6-6 and TRBJ1-4; perhaps TRBD1 as D (5 bases). CDR1 is MNHNY, CDR2 SVGAGI, per germline (reference sequence). This CDR3 comprises 14 residues. Deletions cut 2 bases from V and 6 bases from J, with 10 bases between. This CDR3 reads CASSYRGGYEKLFF. The CDR3 DNA reads TGTGCCAGCAGTTACAGGGGCGGTTATGAAAAACTGTTTTTT.

The rearrangement joins TRBV24-1 to TRBJ1-1; no definite D call. The germline V gene has CDR1 KGHDR and CDR2 SFDVKD. With 1 base removed from V and 10 bases from J, the gap between germline ends came to 6 bases. CDR3 length: 11 amino acids. CDR3 nucleotide sequence: TGTGCCACCAGTGATTTAAAGGTAGCTTTCTTT. This sequence encodes CATSDLKVAFF.

The rearrangement uses TRBV18 and TRBJ2-3; D tentatively reads TRBD1 or TRBD2 (5 bases each). There are 15 residues in the CDR3. Germline CDR1 is KGHSH and CDR2 is LQKENI. With 3 bases removed from V and 5 bases from J, the gap between germline ends came to 15 bases. CDR3 region: CASSPRDGPLDTQYF. As DNA, the CDR3 is TGTGCCAGCTCACCCCGGGACGGACCCCTAGATACGCAGTATTTT.

The rearrangement links TRBV9 to TRBJ1-2, with a weak D call TRBD1 (6 bases). Between the trimmed V and J ends, which lost 3 bases and 7 bases, there was a span of 13 bases. This CDR3 region has 13 residues. Germline V gene lookup returns CDR1 SGDLS and CDR2 YYNGEE. The CDR3 region has the DNA TGTGCCAGCAGCGGAAACAGGGTTGGTGGCTACACCTTC. This gives the protein CASSGNRVGGYTF.

This clone was observed a single time. The CDR3 region has the DNA TGTGCCAGCAGCTTAACCCCCGGGACTAGCGGGATTGCCGGGGAGCTGTTTTTT. This translates into CASSLTPGTSGIAGELFF. The chain carries TRBV11-3 and TRBJ2-2; TRBD2 matches 13 bases. With 2 bases clipped from V and 6 bases from J, the junction kept 9 bases outside the gene matches. This CDR3 contains 18 residues. The germline CDR1 and CDR2 sequences are SGHNT and YENEEA.

The chain has TRBV4-2 and TRBJ2-7; 12 positions match TRBD1. Germline V lookup: CDR1 LGHNA, CDR2 YNFKEQ. The CDR3 consists of 15 residues. Trimming at V came to 2 bases and at J to 5 bases, leaving 4 bases not matched to a gene. CDR3 residues: CASSQPGTGGHEQYF. The CDR3 DNA reads TGTGCCAGCAGCCAACCCGGGACAGGGGGCCACGAGCAGTACTTC.